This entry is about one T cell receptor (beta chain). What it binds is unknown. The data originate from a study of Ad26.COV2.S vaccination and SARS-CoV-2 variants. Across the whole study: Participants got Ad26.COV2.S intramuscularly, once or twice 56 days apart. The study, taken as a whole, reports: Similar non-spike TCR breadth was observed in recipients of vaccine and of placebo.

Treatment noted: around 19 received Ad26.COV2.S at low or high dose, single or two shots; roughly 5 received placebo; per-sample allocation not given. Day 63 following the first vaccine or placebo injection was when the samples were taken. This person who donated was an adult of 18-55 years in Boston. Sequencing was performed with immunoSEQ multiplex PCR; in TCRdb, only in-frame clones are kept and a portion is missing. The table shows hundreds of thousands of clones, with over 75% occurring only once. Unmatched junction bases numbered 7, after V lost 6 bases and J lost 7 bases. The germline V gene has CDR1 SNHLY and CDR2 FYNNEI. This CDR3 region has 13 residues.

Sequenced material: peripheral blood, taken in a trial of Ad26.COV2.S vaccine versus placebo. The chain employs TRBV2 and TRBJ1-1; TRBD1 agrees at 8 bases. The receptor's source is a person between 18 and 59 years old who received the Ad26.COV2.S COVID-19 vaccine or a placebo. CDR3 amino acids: CASSGQGGYEAFF. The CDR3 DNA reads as TGTGCCAGCAGCGGACAGGGAGGATATGAAGCTTTCTTT.